The source of this T cell receptor (beta chain) is a study of spatial heterogeneity in lung cancer. Study information: Fewer alpha-chain than beta-chain sequences were consistently detected. The average appearance count of each unique TCR and UMI combination in raw reads was more than ten.

Worth noting for this clonotype: What it binds is not known.

V shed 6 bases and J shed 0 bases, with 8 bases lying between them. Germline CDR1 is MNHEY and CDR2 is SMNVEV (reference sequence). The CDR3 sequence is 14 residues long. MiXCR was run by TCRdb on the 5' RACE reads, yielding one entry per CDR3 protein. The sample has 3,500 to 4,000 distinct CDR3 sequences; under 13% are singletons. Whole-study findings and limits: Expanded alpha and beta TCR counts within tumors tracked tumor mutation counts. Counts for ubiquitous and regional expanded TCRs went along with ubiquitous and regional nonsynonymous mutations, respectively.

Described time point: sample taken at primary tumor resection. Unsorted whole RNA of tumor, nontumor lung or frozen PBMC was sequenced. The V gene is TRBV27, the J gene TRBJ2-2, with unresolved D. The receptor was derived from a female donor with early-stage non-small cell lung cancer. Here the sequenced sample was lung tumor tissue, taken at surgery. Here the CDR3 reads CASRTVANTGELFF. The CDR3 coding sequence is TGTGCCAGCAGAACGGTCGCGAACACCGGGGAGCTGTTTTTT.